One sample yielded the 29 T cell receptor beta chains listed below, sequenced in a study of T cell changes during pregnancy in multiple sclerosis. TCRdb's copy holds only in-frame clones and misses some; the assay was immunoSEQ multiplex PCR. There are roughly 100,000 clones in the sample; less than 95% occur only once, and approximately 1.6% lies in the top ten. This sample comprised peripheral blood, obtained after pregnancy. Receptor source: a female donor with multiple sclerosis, enrolled in a pregnancy study.

This clone was seen a single time. This chain connects TRBV7-9 to TRBJ2-5; 7 bases align to TRBD2. Per germline, CDR1 SEHNR and CDR2 FQNEAQ (reference sequence). The J segment lost 5 bases and the V segment lost 4 bases, leaving 7 bases of the junction unmatched. This CDR3 comprises 14 residues. CDR3 DNA: TGTGCCAGCAGCTATGGGGGGGGAGAGGAGACCCAGTACTTC. Translation gives CASSYGGGEETQYF.

V is TRBV7-7 and J is TRBJ1-1; TRBD1 might be the D (6 bases). The CDR3 extends over 17 amino acids. CDR1 is SSHAT, CDR2 FNYEAQ, per germline (reference sequence). V dropped 2 bases and J dropped 0 bases, with 16 bases sitting between them. CDR3 nucleotides: TGTGCCAGCAGCTTATGGCGGCAGGGGAATATGAACACTGAAGCTTTCTTT. Its protein is CASSLWRQGNMNTEAFF.

The rearrangement joins TRBV5-5 to TRBJ2-1; 15 bases are shared with TRBD2. CDR1 is SGHKS, CDR2 YYEKEE, per germline (reference sequence). Germline trimming cut 4 bases from V and 10 bases from J; bases unmatched to any gene: 15. The CDR3 runs to 18 residues. CDR3 loop: CASSLEIWTSGRAREQFF. In nucleotides, the CDR3 is TGTGCCAGCAGCCTCGAGATTTGGACTAGCGGGAGGGCCCGAGAGCAGTTCTTC. The full variable domain, its missing parts supplied by reference TRBV5-5 and TRBJ2-1, is DAGVTQSPTHLIKTRGQQVTLRCSPISGHKSVSWYQQVLGQGPQFIFQYYEKEERGRGNFPDRFSARQFPNYSSELNVNALLLGDSALYLCASSLEIWTSGRAREQFFGPGTRLTVL.

The chain links TRBV28 to TRBJ2-5; D is possibly TRBD1 (6 bases). The CDR3 runs 15 residues. Germline CDR1 reads MDHEN; CDR2 reads SYDVKM. The V and J ends lost 5 bases and 1 base respectively, with 14 bases between them. CDR3 region: CASSGIRGTQETQYF. For the CDR3, the DNA is TGTGCCAGCAGTGGTATAAGGGGGACCCAAGAGACCCAGTACTTC.

The chain carries TRBV2 and TRBJ2-3; D uncertain. In germline, CDR1 is SNHLY, CDR2 FYNNEI. The CDR3 is 11 residues long. Trimming removed 3 bases from V and 5 bases from J, with 3 bases in between. The CDR3 sequence is CASSERDTQYF. The CDR3 DNA follows: TGTGCCAGCAGTGAGCGAGATACGCAGTATTTT.

The genes are TRBV6-5 and TRBJ1-4; D is perhaps TRBD1 (6 bases). Germline CDR1 is MNHEY and CDR2 is SVGAGI. V lost 6 bases to trimming and J lost 10 bases, with 18 bases between them. The CDR3 covers 14 residues. The CDR3 loop reads CASSRTGHQGKLFF. The CDR3 coding sequence is TGTGCCAGCAGCCGCACGGGACACCAAGGAAAACTGTTTTTT.

The rearrangement uses TRBV6-6 and TRBJ2-7, with 8 bases matching TRBD2. Germline V gene sequence: CDR1 MNHNY, CDR2 SVGAGI (reference sequence). V lost 6 bases to trimming and J lost 0 bases; unmatched junction nucleotides: 7. The CDR3 runs to 15 residues. This CDR3 reads CASRTLAGRSYEQYF. The CDR3 bases are TGTGCCAGCAGGACCCTAGCGGGCCGCTCCTACGAGCAGTACTTC.

This clone was observed once. The J gene is TRBJ1-5, the V gene TRBV6-6, with D perhaps TRBD1 (5 bases). The CDR3 consists of 13 residues. V gave up 4 bases and J gave up 6 bases, with 10 bases separating them. Germline loops: CDR1 MNHNY, CDR2 SVGAGI (reference sequence). CDR3 sequence reads: CASSSHGGQPQHF. The CDR3, as DNA: TGTGCCAGCAGTTCGCACGGGGGTCAGCCCCAGCATTTT.

This chain links TRBV27 with TRBJ2-7; no firm D call. The CDR3 extends over 11 amino acids. Germline CDR1 reads MNHEY; CDR2 reads SMNVEV (reference sequence). V was shortened by 8 bases and J by 6 bases, with 11 bases between the two germline ends. CDR3 nucleotide sequence: TGTGCCAGCGGTAGCTGGCGCGAGCAGTACTTC. It is translated as CASGSWREQYF.

The genes are TRBV15 and TRBJ1-2; possibly TRBD1 for D (6 bases). This CDR3 spans 15 amino acids. Germline V gives CDR1 LNHNV, CDR2 YYDKDF (reference sequence). Between the trimmed V and J ends, which lost 1 base and 6 bases, there was a span of 15 bases. CDR3 loop: CATSRGGGGLDGYTF. CDR3 DNA sequence: TGTGCCACCAGCAGAGGGGGCGGGGGCCTTGATGGCTACACCTTC.

This clone was observed once. The rearrangement links TRBV6-5 to TRBJ1-1, with D hard to call. V was shortened by 8 bases and J by 1 base, with 5 bases between the two germline ends. CDR3 size: 11 residues. Germline CDR1 and CDR2: MNHEY and SVGAGI. The CDR3 reads CASHRNTEAFF. CDR3 DNA: TGTGCCAGCCACAGGAACACTGAAGCTTTCTTT.

The chain uses TRBV7-6 and TRBJ1-2; the match to TRBD1 covers 7 bases. This CDR3 region has 12 residues. CDR1 SGHVS and CDR2 FNYEAQ come from the germline V gene. The junction had 5 bases not matched to a gene; V was cut back by 5 bases and J by 8 bases. In DNA, the CDR3 is TGTGCCAGCAGCGCGACAGGGCTGGGCTACACCTTC. Protein: CASSATGLGYTF.

This chain uses TRBV7-9 with TRBJ1-2, with 10 positions matching TRBD1. This CDR3 contains 18 residues. Trimming at V came to 4 bases and at J to 1 base, leaving 12 bases not matched to a gene. Germline V lookup: CDR1 SEHNR, CDR2 FQNEAQ (reference sequence). The CDR3 region has the DNA TGTGCCAGCAGCTCTCCCTCCGGGACAGGGGTTAATAACTATGGCTACACCTTC. Translation: CASSSPSGTGVNNYGYTF. The full variable domain, its missing parts supplied by reference TRBV7-9 and TRBJ1-2, is DTGVSQNPRHKITKRGQNVTFRCDPISEHNRLYWYRQTLGQGPEFLTYFQNEAQLEKSRLLSDRFSAERPKGSFSTLEIQRTEQGDSAMYLCASSSPSGTGVNNYGYTFGSGTRLTVV.

The chain couples TRBV6-5 to TRBJ1-5; D remains unclear. The CDR3 is made up of 14 amino acids. V was pared by 2 bases and J by 6 bases, with 11 bases between. CDR1 is MNHEY and CDR2 is SVGAGI in the germline V gene. DNA of the CDR3: TGTGCCAGCAGTTACGGTCAGAAATCTCAGCCCCAGCATTTT. Translation: CASSYGQKSQPQHF.

This chain connects TRBV11-2 to TRBJ2-1, with TRBD1 as a possible D gene (5 bases). Per germline, CDR1 SGHAT and CDR2 FQNNGV. This CDR3 spans 12 amino acids. V was cut by 4 bases and J by 12 bases, with 13 bases left in between. CDR3 DNA sequence: TGTGCCAGCAGCTCCTCAGGGTCGGGGCAGTTCTTC. Translated, it gives CASSSSGSGQFF.

The CDR3 DNA follows: TGTGCCAGCTGCCGGGACATCGATCAGCCCCAGCATTTT. This gives the protein CASCRDIDQPQHF. The rearrangement uses TRBV18 and TRBJ1-5; TRBD1 might be the D (6 bases). Trimming shortened V by 7 bases and J by 5 bases, and 12 bases separated the two germline ends. The CDR3 sequence is 13 residues long. Germline V gene sequence: CDR1 KGHSH, CDR2 LQKENI.

This clone is a singleton in its sample. J is TRBJ1-5 and V is TRBV20-1; no reliable D call. The germline V and J ends were trimmed by 0 bases and 6 bases, with 3 bases remaining between them. CDR1 is DFQATT and CDR2 is SNEGSKA in the germline V gene (reference sequence). The CDR3 runs 11 residues. The CDR3 nucleotides read TGCAGTGCTAGAGACAGTCAGCCCCAGCATTTT. This encodes CSARDSQPQHF.

This chain links TRBV27 with TRBJ1-1, with D perhaps matching TRBD1 (5 bases). The ends were cut back, 5 bases at V and 10 bases at J, with 20 bases in the middle. This CDR3 comprises 14 residues. The germline V gene has CDR1 MNHEY and CDR2 SMNVEV (reference sequence). The CDR3 DNA reads TGTGCCAGCAGTCTACCTGGACAACGGACTACAGCTTTCTTT. Translating gives CASSLPGQRTTAFF.

The genes are TRBV9 and TRBJ1-2; D gene unclear. The CDR3 totals 9 residues. V was cut by 10 bases and J by 6 bases, with 7 bases left in between. The germline gives CDR1 SGDLS, CDR2 YYNGEE. The CDR3 reads CAGQDGYTF. The CDR3 DNA is TGTGCCGGGCAGGATGGCTACACCTTC. Full variable domain (outside the CDR3, taken from reference TRBV9 and TRBJ1-2): DSGVTQTPKHLITATGQRVTLRCSPRSGDLSVYWYQQSLDQGLQFLIQYYNGEERAKGNILERFSAQQFPDLHSELNLSSLELGDSALYFCAGQDGYTFGSGTRLTVV.

The chain carries TRBV21-1 and TRBJ1-5; the DNA was not used to check the table's D call, TRBD1. TRBV21-1 is given as a pseudogene. The CDR3 covers 19 residues. CDR3: CASSTYREGQLGGNQPQHF. The CDR3 DNA reads TGTGCCAGCAGCACCTACAGGGAAGGTCAACTTGGCGGCAATCAGCCCCAGCATTTT.

This clone was picked up a small number of times. This chain connects TRBV29-1 to TRBJ2-1; D gene ambiguous. Trimming cost V 6 bases and J 0 bases, with 12 bases left between them. CDR1 SQVTM and CDR2 ANQGSEA come from the germline V gene. The CDR3 runs 14 residues. CDR3 bases: TGCAGCGTGCAGCGTTCCGGCTCCTACAATGAGCAGTTCTTC. Translated, it gives CSVQRSGSYNEQFF.

The chain uses TRBV4-1 and TRBJ1-1; possibly TRBD1 for D (6 bases). CDR3 length equals 14 residues. Trimming stripped 7 bases from V and 6 bases from J, with 18 bases between. Germline V lookup: CDR1 MGHRA, CDR2 YSYEKL. CDR3 protein: CASTWDIQGPEAFF. In DNA, the CDR3 is TGCGCCAGCACCTGGGACATTCAGGGGCCTGAAGCTTTCTTT.

The gene calls are TRBV27 and TRBJ2-1, with 12 bases aligning to TRBD2. CDR1 and CDR2 (germline): MNHEY, SMNVEV (reference sequence). With 2 bases clipped from V and 6 bases from J, the junction kept 5 bases outside the gene matches. The CDR3 extends over 16 amino acids. The CDR3 bases are TGTGCCAGCAGTTTACTCCTGACTAGCGGGGGCAATGAGCAGTTCTTC. It codes for CASSLLLTSGGNEQFF.

The table lists this clone with a few counts. The rearrangement links TRBV9 to TRBJ1-1, with 8 positions matching TRBD1. The CDR3 spans 18 residues. Germline CDR1 SGDLS, CDR2 YYNGEE. Trimming took 0 bases from V and 8 from J; bases not matched to a gene: 18. CDR3 sequence (DNA): TGTGCCAGCAGCGTAGGGGCCCGGACAGGGACCCGAAAGGCCGAAGCTTTCTTT. It translates to CASSVGARTGTRKAEAFF.

The CDR3 here is CASSSSGGAYEQYF. DNA for the CDR3: TGTGCCAGCAGCTCCAGTGGAGGGGCCTACGAGCAGTACTTC. V and J are TRBV7-9 and TRBJ2-7; maybe TRBD2 (6 bases). The CDR3 extends over 14 amino acids. Germline V gene sequence: CDR1 SEHNR, CDR2 FQNEAQ (reference sequence). V lost 4 bases to trimming and J lost 2 bases, with 12 bases between them.

The rearrangement uses TRBV29-1 and TRBJ2-5; 9 bases fit TRBD1. Germline CDR1 reads SQVTM; CDR2 reads ANQGSEA. With 3 bases clipped from V and 5 bases from J, the junction kept 10 bases outside the gene matches. There are 15 residues in the CDR3. CDR3 in amino acids: CSVEVGQGSGETQYF. Written as DNA, the CDR3 is TGCAGCGTTGAGGTCGGACAGGGGAGTGGGGAGACCCAGTACTTC.

As DNA, the CDR3 is TGTGCCTGGAGTGTAGACACCAATCAGCCCCAGCATTTT. Protein product: CAWSVDTNQPQHF. The chain carries TRBV30 and TRBJ1-5; D is unresolved. The CDR3 has 13 amino acids. Germline V gives CDR1 GTSNPN, CDR2 SVGIG (reference sequence). V was trimmed by 0 bases and J by 3 bases, leaving 6 bases between them.

The gene calls are TRBV19 and TRBJ2-1, with TRBD2 as a possible D gene (5 bases). Per germline, CDR1 LNHDA and CDR2 SQIVND (reference sequence). This CDR3 comprises 15 residues. V was cut by 5 bases and J by 6 bases, with 17 bases left in between. The CDR3, as DNA: TGTGCCAGTAGTCCCTCGACAATTGAGGGCAATGAGCAGTTCTTC. It specifies CASSPSTIEGNEQFF.

The chain employs TRBV29-1 and TRBJ2-7, with D possibly TRBD1 on 5 matching bases. Germline values: CDR1 SQVTM, CDR2 ANQGSEA. V was trimmed by 6 bases and J by 5 bases, leaving 17 bases between them. The CDR3 loop spans 13 amino acids. The DNA for the CDR3 is TGCAGCGTGGCAGAGGTACGGACAAACGAGCAGTACTTC. Its translation: CSVAEVRTNEQYF.